This paragraph covers one TCR beta chain sequence. Germline values: CDR1 SNHLY, CDR2 FYNNEI. V lost 0 bases and J 10 bases, leaving 9 bases between the germline ends. The CDR3 spans 13 residues. These data come from a study of blood T cell repertoires in COVID-19. Overall study: The samples span acute and convalescent COVID-19 from the United States, Italy and Spain. Sample material is recorded as cDNA or gDNA derived from T cells, B-cell-depleted T cells, or PBMCs.

In the source study's methods: Nucleated cell counts were estimated from reference gene primer amplification. Using immunoSEQ multiplex PCR, the repertoire was profiled, and TCRdb retains in-frame clones only, with some absent. V and J calls and clone size are copied from that table; D and trimming were computed from the DNA. The sample has 150,000 or so clones, about 87% seen once. Seattle enrolled patients during active infection and tracked them longitudinally. The gene calls are TRBV2 and TRBJ1-4, with a weak D call TRBD1 (6 bases). The origin of this receptor is a woman in her seventies with COVID-19, enrolled during active disease. Sequencing was done on a sample of peripheral blood. The CDR3 DNA reads as TGTGCCAGCAGTGAAGCACAGGGCGGAAAACTGTTTTTT. Translating gives CASSEAQGGKLFF.